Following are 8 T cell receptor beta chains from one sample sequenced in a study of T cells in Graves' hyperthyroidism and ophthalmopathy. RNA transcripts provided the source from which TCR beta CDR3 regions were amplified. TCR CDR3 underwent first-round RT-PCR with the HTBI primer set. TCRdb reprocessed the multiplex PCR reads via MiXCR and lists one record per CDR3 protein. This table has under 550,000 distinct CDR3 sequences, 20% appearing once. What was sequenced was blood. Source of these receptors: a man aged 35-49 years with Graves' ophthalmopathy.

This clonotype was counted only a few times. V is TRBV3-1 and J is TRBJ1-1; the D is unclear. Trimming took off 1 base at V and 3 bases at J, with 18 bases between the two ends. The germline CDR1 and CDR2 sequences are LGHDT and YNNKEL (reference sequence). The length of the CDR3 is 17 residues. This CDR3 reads CASSQGLLLGYDTEAFF. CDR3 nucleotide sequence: TGTGCCAGCAGCCAAGGGCTTCTCCTAGGATATGACACTGAAGCTTTCTTT.

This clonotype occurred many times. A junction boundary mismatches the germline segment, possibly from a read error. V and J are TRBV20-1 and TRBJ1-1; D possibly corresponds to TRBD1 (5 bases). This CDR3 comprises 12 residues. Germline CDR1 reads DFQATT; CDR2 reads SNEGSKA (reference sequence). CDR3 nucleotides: TGCAGTGCCATGGAGGGGAACACTGAAGTTTTCTTT. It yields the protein CSAMEGNTEVFF.

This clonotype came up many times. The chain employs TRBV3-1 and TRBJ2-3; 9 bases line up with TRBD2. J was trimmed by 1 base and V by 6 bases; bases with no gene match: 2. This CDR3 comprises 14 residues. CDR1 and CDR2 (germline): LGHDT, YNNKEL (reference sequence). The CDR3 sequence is CASSRGGGTDTQYF. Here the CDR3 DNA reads TGTGCCAGCAGTCGCGGGGGGGGCACAGATACGCAGTATTTT.

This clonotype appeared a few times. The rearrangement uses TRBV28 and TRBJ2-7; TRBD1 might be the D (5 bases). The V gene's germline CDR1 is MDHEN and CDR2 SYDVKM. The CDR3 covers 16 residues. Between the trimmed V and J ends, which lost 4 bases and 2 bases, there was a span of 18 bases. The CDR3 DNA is TGTGCCAGCAGTTCTCCCAGGGAAGGTCCTACCTACGAGCAGTACTTC. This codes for CASSSPREGPTYEQYF. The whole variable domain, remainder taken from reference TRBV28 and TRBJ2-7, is DVKVTQSSRYLVKRTGEKVFLECVQDMDHENMFWYRQDPGLGLRLIYFSYDVKMKEKGDIPEGYSVSREKKERFSLILESASTNQTSMYLCASSSPREGPTYEQYFGPGTRLTVT.

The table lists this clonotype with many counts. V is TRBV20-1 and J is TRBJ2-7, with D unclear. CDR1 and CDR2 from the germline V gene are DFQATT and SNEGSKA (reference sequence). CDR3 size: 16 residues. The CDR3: CSPLPLPGAKAYEQYF. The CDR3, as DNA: TGCAGCCCCTTACCTCTCCCAGGCGCAAAGGCCTACGAGCAGTACTTC.

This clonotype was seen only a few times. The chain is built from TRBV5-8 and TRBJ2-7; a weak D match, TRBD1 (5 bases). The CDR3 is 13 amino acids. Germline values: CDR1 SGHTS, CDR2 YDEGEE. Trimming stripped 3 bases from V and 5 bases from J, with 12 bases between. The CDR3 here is CASSYTGLHEQYF. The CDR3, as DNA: TGTGCCAGCAGCTATACAGGTCTCCACGAGCAGTACTTC.

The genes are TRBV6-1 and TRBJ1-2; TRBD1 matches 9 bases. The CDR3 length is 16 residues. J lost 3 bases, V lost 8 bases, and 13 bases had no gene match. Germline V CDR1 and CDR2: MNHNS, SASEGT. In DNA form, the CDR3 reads TGTGCCAGCGAGTCCGGGGGACAGGGCGGGTACTATGGCTACACCTTC. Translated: CASESGGQGGYYGYTF.

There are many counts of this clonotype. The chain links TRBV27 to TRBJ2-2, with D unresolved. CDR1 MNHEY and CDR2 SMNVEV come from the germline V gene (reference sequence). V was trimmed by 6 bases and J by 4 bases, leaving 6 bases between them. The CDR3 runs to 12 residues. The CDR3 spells CASRGTTGELFF. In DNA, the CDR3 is TGTGCCAGCAGGGGTACCACCGGGGAGCTGTTTTTT.